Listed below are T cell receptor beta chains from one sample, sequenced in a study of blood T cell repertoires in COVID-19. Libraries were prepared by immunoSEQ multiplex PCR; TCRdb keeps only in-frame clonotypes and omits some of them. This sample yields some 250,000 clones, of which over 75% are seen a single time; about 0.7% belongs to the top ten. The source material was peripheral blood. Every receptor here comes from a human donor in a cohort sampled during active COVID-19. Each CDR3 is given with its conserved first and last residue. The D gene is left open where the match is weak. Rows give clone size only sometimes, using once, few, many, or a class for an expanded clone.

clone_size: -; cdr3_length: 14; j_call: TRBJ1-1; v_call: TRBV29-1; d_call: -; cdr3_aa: CSVRAGNPNTEAFF; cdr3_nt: TGCAGCGTTCGGGCAGGGAACCCAAACACTGAAGCTTTCTTT
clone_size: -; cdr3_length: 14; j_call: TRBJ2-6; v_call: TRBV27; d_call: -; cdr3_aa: CASSFRAGANVLTF; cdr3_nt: TGTGCCAGCAGTTTCCGGGCTGGGGCCAACGTCCTGACTTTC
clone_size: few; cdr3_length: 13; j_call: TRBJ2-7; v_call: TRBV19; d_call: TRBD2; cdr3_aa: CASSISGGPEQYF; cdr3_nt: TGTGCCAGTAGTATTTCGGGAGGGCCTGAGCAGTACTTC
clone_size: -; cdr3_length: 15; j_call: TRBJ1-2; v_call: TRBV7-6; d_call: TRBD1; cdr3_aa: CASSQIRTGNYGYTF; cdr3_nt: TGTGCCAGCAGCCAAATCCGGACAGGCAACTATGGCTACACCTTC
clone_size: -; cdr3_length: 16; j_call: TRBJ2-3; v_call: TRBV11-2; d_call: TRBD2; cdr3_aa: CASSLAPSGRVDTQYF; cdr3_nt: TGTGCCAGCAGCTTGGCTCCTAGCGGGAGAGTAGATACGCAGTATTTT
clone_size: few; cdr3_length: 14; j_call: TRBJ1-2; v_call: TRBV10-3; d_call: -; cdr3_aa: CAISERDTDYGYTF; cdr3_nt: TGTGCCATCAGCGAGAGGGACACGGACTATGGCTACACCTTC
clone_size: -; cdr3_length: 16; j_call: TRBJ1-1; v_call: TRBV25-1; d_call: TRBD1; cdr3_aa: CASSEGTGGGWTEAFF; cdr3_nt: TGTGCCAGCAGTGAGGGGACAGGGGGCGGATGGACTGAAGCTTTCTTT
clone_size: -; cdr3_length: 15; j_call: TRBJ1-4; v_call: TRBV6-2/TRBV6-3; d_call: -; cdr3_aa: CASSYWGIVDEKLFF; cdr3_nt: TGTGCCAGCAGTTACTGGGGCATAGTTGATGAAAAACTGTTTTTT
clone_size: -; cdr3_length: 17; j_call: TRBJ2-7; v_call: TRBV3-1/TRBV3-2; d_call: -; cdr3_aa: CASSQVLCAPSSYEQYF; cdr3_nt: TGTGCCAGCAGCCAGGTTCTATGCGCCCCCTCATCCTACGAGCAGTACTTC
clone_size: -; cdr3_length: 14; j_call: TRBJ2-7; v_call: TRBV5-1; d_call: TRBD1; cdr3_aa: CASSLGQGAYEQYF; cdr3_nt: TGCGCCAGCAGCTTGGGACAGGGAGCCTACGAGCAGTACTTC
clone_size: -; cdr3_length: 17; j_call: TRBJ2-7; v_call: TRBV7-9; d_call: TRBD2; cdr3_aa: CASSLATSGSTTYEQYF; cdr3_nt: TGTGCCAGCAGCTTGGCGACTAGCGGGAGTACGACCTACGAGCAGTACTTC
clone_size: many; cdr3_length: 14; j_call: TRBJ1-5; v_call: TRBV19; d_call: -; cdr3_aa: CASSPPGGGQPQHF; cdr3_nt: TGTGCCAGTAGTCCCCCTGGGGGGGGGCAGCCCCAGCATTTT
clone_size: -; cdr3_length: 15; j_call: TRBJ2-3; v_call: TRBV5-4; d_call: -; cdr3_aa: CASSGMWDSTDTQYF; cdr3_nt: TGTGCCAGCAGCGGAATGTGGGACTCCACAGATACGCAGTATTTT
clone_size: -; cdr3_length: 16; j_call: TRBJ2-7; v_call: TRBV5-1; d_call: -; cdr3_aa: CASSSGTASRDYEQYF; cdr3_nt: TGCGCCAGCAGCTCTGGGACTGCCTCCCGAGATTACGAGCAGTACTTC
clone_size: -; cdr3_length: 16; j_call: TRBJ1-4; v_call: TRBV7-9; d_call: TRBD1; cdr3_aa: CASSQVWDRGLEKLFF; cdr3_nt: TGTGCCAGCAGCCAAGTATGGGACAGGGGTTTAGAAAAACTGTTTTTT
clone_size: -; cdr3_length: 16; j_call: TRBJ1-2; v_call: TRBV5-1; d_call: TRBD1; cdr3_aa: CASRYGTGPTGGGYTF; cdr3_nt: TGCGCCAGCAGATACGGGACAGGGCCCACTGGTGGTGGCTACACCTTC
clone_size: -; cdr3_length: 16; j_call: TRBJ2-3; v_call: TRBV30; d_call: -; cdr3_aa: CAWSVWLGSATDTQYF; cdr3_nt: TGTGCCTGGAGTGTATGGTTAGGGAGTGCTACAGATACGCAGTATTTT
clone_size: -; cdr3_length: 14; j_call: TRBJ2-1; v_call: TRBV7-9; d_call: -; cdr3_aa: CASLRGSSYNEQFF; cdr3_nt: TGTGCCAGCTTGAGAGGCAGCTCCTACAATGAGCAGTTCTTC
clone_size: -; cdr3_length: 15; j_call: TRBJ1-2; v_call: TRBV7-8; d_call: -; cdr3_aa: CASSLISDTYYGYTF; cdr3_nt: TGTGCCAGCAGCTTAATTTCGGACACCTACTATGGCTACACCTTC
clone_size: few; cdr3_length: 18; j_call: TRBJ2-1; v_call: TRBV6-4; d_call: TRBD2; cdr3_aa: CASSQFYGTSGGYNEQFF; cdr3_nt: TGTGCCAGCAGTCAATTTTACGGGACTAGCGGGGGGTACAATGAGCAGTTCTTC
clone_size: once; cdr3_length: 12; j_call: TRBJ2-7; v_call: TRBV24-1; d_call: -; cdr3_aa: CATPRSGYEQYF; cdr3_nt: TGTGCCACCCCCCGGTCAGGGTACGAGCAGTACTTC
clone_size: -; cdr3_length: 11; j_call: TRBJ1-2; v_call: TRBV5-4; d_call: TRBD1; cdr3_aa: CASSRTGHYTF; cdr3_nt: TGTGCCAGCAGCCGGACAGGGCACTACACCTTC
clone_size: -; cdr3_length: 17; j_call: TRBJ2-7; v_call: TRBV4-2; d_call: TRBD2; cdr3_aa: CASSQGVSGRAGGEQYF; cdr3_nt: TGTGCCAGCAGCCAAGGCGTTAGCGGGAGGGCCGGGGGCGAGCAGTACTTC
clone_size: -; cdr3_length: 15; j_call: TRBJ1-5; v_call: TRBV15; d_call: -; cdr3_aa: CATSRDSEGGQPQHF; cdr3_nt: TGTGCCACCAGCAGAGATAGCGAAGGAGGTCAGCCCCAGCATTTT
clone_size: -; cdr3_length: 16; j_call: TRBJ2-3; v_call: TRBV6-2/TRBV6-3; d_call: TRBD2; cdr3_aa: CASTPWREKQKDTQYF; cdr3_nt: TGTGCCAGCACCCCTTGGCGGGAGAAGCAGAAAGATACGCAGTATTTT
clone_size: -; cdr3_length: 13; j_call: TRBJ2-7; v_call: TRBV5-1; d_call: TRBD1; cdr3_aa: CASSSTGGYEQYF; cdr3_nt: TGCGCCAGCAGCTCGACAGGGGGCTACGAGCAGTACTTC
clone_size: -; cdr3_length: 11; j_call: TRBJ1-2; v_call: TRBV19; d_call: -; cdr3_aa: CASRGGPGYTF; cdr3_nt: TGTGCCAGTAGAGGGGGACCCGGCTACACCTTC
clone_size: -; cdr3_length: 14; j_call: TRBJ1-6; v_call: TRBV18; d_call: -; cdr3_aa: CASSLQGKGSPLHF; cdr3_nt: TGTGCCAGCTCACTACAGGGAAAGGGATCACCCCTCCACTTT
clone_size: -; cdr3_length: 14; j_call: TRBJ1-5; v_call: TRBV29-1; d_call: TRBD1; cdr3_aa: CSVCWTGSNQPQHF; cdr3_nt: TGCAGCGTCTGCTGGACAGGTAGCAATCAGCCCCAGCATTTT
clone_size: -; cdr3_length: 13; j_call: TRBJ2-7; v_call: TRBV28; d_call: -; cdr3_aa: CASSPAGTYEQYF; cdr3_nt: TGTGCCAGCAGCCCCGCAGGGACCTACGAGCAGTACTTC
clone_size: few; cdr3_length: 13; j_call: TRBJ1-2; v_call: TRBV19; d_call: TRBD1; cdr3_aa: CASSPVEGAGYTF; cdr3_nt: TGTGCCAGTAGTCCCGTTGAGGGGGCTGGCTACACCTTC
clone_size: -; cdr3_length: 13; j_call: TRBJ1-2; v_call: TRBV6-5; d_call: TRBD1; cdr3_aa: CASIPQGARGYTF; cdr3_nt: TGTGCCAGCATCCCACAGGGGGCTCGTGGCTACACCTTC
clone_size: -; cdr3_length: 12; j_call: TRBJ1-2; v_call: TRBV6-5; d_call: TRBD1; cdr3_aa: CASTGRGLGYTF; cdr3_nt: TGTGCCAGCACGGGAAGGGGGCTGGGCTACACCTTC
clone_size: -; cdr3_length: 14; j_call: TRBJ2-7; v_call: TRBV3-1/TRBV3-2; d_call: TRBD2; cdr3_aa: CASSSSGTNYEQYF; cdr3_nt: TGTGCCAGCAGCAGTAGCGGGACGAACTACGAGCAGTACTTC
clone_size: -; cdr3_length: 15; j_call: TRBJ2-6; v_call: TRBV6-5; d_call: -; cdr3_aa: CASIAGGAGANVLTF; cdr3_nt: TGTGCCAGCATCGCGGGCGGAGCTGGGGCCAACGTCCTGACTTTC
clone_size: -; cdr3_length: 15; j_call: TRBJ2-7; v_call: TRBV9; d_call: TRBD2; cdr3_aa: CASSVSGGENYEQYF; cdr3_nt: TGTGCCAGCAGCGTATCCGGGGGGGAGAATTACGAGCAGTACTTC
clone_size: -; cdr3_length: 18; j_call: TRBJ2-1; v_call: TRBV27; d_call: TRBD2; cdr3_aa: CASSYTGTSGTLYNEQFF; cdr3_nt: TGTGCCAGCAGTTACACAGGGACTAGCGGGACCCTATACAATGAGCAGTTCTTC
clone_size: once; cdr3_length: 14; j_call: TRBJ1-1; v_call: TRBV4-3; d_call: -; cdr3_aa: CASSQGGVGTEAFF; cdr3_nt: TGCGCCAGCAGCCAAGGCGGGGTCGGAACTGAAGCTTTCTTT
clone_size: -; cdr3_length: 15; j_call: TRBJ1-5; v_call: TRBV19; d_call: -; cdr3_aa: CASSIVAGSNQPQHF; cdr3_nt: TGTGCCAGTAGTATCGTGGCCGGGAGCAATCAGCCCCAGCATTTT
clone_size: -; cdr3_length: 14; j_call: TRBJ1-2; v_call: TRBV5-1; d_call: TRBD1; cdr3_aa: CASTTGARTYGYTF; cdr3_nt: TGCGCCAGCACGACAGGGGCGCGGACCTATGGCTACACCTTC
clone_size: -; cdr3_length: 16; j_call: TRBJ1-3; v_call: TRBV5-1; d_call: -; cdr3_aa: CASSFQPNGGGNTIYF; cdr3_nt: TGCGCCAGCAGCTTCCAACCTAACGGAGGTGGAAACACCATATATTTT
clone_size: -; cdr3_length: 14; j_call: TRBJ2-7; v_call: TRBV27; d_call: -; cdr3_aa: CASSLVSGSYEQYF; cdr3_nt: TGTGCCAGCAGTTTAGTATCCGGCTCCTACGAGCAGTACTTC
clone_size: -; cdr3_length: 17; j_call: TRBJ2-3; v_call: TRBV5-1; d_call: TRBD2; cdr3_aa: CASSGGVTSGGSDTQYF; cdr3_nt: TGCGCCAGCAGCGGGGGAGTGACTAGCGGGGGGTCAGATACGCAGTATTTT
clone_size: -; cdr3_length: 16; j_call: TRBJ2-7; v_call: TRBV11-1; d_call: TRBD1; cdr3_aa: CASSFLSGTGSYEQYF; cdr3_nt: TGTGCCAGCAGCTTCCTTTCCGGGACAGGTTCCTACGAGCAGTACTTC
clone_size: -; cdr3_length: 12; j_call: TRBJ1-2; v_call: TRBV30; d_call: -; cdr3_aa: CAWSVPDYGYTF; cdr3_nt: TGTGCCTGGAGTGTTCCAGACTATGGCTACACCTTC
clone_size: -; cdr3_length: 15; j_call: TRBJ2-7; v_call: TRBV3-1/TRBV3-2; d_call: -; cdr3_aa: CASSQVMGAQGEQYF; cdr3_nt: TGTGCCAGCAGCCAAGTTATGGGGGCCCAAGGGGAGCAGTACTTC
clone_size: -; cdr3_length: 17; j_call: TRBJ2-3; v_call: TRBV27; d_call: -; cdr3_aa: CASSLSGPVYLEDTQYF; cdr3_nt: TGTGCCAGCAGTTTATCCGGTCCGGTGTACCTAGAGGATACGCAGTATTTT
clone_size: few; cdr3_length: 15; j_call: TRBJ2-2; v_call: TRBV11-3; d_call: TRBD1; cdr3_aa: CASSFEGANTGELFF; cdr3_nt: TGTGCCAGCAGCTTTGAGGGGGCTAACACCGGGGAGCTGTTTTTT
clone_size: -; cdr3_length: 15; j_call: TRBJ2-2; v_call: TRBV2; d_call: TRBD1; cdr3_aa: CASSDKGASYGELFF; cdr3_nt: TGTGCCAGCAGTGATAAGGGGGCGAGTTACGGGGAGCTGTTTTTT
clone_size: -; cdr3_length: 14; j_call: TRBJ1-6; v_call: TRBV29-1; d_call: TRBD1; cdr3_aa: CSAKTGPHNSPLHF; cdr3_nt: TGCAGCGCCAAGACAGGGCCCCATAATTCACCCCTCCACTTT
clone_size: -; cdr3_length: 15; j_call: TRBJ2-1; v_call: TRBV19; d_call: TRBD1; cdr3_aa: CASSTGQGAWDEQFF; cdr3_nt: TGTGCCAGTAGTACGGGACAGGGGGCCTGGGATGAGCAGTTCTTC
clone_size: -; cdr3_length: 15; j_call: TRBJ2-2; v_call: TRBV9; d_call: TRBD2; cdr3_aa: CASSPGGANTGELFF; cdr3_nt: TGTGCCAGCAGCCCGGGGGGTGCGAACACCGGGGAGCTGTTTTTT
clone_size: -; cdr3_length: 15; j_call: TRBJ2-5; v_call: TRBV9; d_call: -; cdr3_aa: CASSAAGVGGETQYF; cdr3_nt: TGTGCCAGCAGCGCAGCAGGGGTCGGTGGAGAGACCCAGTACTTC
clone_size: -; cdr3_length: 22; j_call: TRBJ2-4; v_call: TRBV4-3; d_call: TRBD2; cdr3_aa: CASSQGAWTSGGLILAKNIQYF; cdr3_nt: TGCGCCAGCAGCCAAGGGGCGTGGACTAGCGGGGGGCTGATTCTAGCCAAAAACATTCAGTACTTC